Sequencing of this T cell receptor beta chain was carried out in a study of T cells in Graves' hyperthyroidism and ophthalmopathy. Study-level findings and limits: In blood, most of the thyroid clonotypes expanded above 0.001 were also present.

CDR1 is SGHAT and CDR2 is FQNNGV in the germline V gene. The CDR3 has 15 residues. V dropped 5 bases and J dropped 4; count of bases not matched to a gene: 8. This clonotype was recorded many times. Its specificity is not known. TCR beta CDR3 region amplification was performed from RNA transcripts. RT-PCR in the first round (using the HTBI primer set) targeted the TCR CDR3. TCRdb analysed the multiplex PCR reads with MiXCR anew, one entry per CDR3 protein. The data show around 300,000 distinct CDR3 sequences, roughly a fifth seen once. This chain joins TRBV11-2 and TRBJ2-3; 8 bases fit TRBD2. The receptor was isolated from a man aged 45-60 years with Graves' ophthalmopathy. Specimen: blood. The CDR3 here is CASSTQGGRPDTQYF. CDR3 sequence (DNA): TGTGCCAGCAGCACCCAAGGCGGGAGGCCAGATACGCAGTATTTT.